This TCR beta chain originates from a study of blood T cell repertoires in COVID-19. TCRdb keeps only in-frame clones here, not all; method: immunoSEQ multiplex PCR. The data show roughly 300,000 clones, approximately 82% seen once. Germline loops: CDR1 KGHDR, CDR2 SFDVKD. The CDR3 spans 18 residues. V shed 1 base and J 4 bases; nucleotides not matched to a gene: 10. This TCR derives from a woman aged 45-65 years with acute or convalescent COVID-19. The V gene is TRBV24-1, the J gene TRBJ2-2; 8 bases line up with TRBD2. Sequenced: peripheral blood. As DNA, the CDR3 is TGTGCCACCAGTGATTTCCCTAGAGCGGGGGCCTCCACCGGGGAGCTGTTTTTT. Translated, it gives CATSDFPRAGASTGELFF.